Listed below are T cell receptor beta chains from one sample, sequenced in a study of blood T cell repertoires in COVID-19. Generated by immunoSEQ multiplex PCR, the TCRdb table keeps only in-frame clones and is missing some. This table has 30,000 to 45,000 clones, 78% appearing once. The sequenced sample was peripheral blood. The receptors derive from a man aged 55 to 70 with acute or convalescent COVID-19. Each CDR3 is given with its conserved first and last residue. The order of the fields is clone size, J gene, D gene, CDR3 length, V gene, CDR3 protein, CDR3 DNA. The D gene is left open where the match is weak. Expanded clones are given a class, and other clones once, few, many or no size at all.

clone size: once
J gene: TRBJ1-3
D gene: TRBD1
CDR3 length: 13
V gene: TRBV3-1/TRBV3-2
CDR3 protein: CASSRDRGDTIYF
CDR3 DNA: TGTGCCAGCAGCCGGGACAGGGGCGACACCATATATTTT

clone size: .
J gene: TRBJ2-7
D gene: TRBD2
CDR3 length: 13
V gene: TRBV6-6
CDR3 protein: CASRAGTTYEQYF
CDR3 DNA: TGTGCCAGCAGGGCCGGGACTACCTACGAGCAGTACTTC

clone size: .
J gene: TRBJ2-3
D gene: .
CDR3 length: 15
V gene: TRBV7-9
CDR3 protein: CASSLGDTSTDTQYF
CDR3 DNA: TGTGCCAGCAGCTTAGGCGATACCTCCACAGATACGCAGTATTTT

clone size: .
J gene: TRBJ2-6
D gene: .
CDR3 length: 15
V gene: TRBV5-1
CDR3 protein: CASSFWRSGANVLTF
CDR3 DNA: TGCGCCAGCAGCTTTTGGAGATCTGGGGCCAACGTCCTGACTTTC

clone size: .
J gene: TRBJ2-7
D gene: .
CDR3 length: 13
V gene: TRBV9
CDR3 protein: CASGGTDSYEQYF
CDR3 DNA: TGTGCCAGCGGCGGGACAGACTCCTACGAGCAGTACTTC

clone size: .
J gene: TRBJ2-1
D gene: TRBD2
CDR3 length: 21
V gene: TRBV28
CDR3 protein: CASRGWKGPMGASGRVNEQFF
CDR3 DNA: TGTGCCAGCAGGGGCTGGAAAGGGCCAATGGGGGCTAGCGGGAGGGTCAATGAGCAGTTCTTC

clone size: .
J gene: TRBJ2-7
D gene: .
CDR3 length: 16
V gene: TRBV10-1
CDR3 protein: CASILPQGALFYEQYF
CDR3 DNA: TGCGCCAGCATACTTCCCCAGGGCGCCCTCTTCTACGAGCAGTACTTC

clone size: .
J gene: TRBJ2-3
D gene: .
CDR3 length: 12
V gene: TRBV5-1
CDR3 protein: CASSRAGDTQYF
CDR3 DNA: TGCGCCAGCAGCCGAGCGGGAGATACGCAGTATTTT

clone size: few
J gene: TRBJ2-1
D gene: TRBD2
CDR3 length: 13
V gene: TRBV29-1
CDR3 protein: CSVEGTSDNEQFF
CDR3 DNA: TGCAGCGTTGAAGGGACTAGCGACAATGAGCAGTTCTTC

clone size: once
J gene: TRBJ2-3
D gene: .
CDR3 length: 14
V gene: TRBV20-1
CDR3 protein: CSASGEWDTDTQYF
CDR3 DNA: TGCAGTGCTAGTGGGGAGTGGGACACAGATACGCAGTATTTT

clone size: .
J gene: TRBJ2-7
D gene: .
CDR3 length: 12
V gene: TRBV5-5
CDR3 protein: CASGAGSYEQYF
CDR3 DNA: TGTGCCAGCGGCGCAGGGTCCTACGAGCAGTACTTC

clone size: .
J gene: TRBJ2-1
D gene: .
CDR3 length: 16
V gene: TRBV18
CDR3 protein: CASSPFAGGSHNEQFF
CDR3 DNA: TGTGCCAGCTCACCATTTGCCGGAGGGTCACACAATGAGCAGTTCTTC

clone size: .
J gene: TRBJ2-7
D gene: .
CDR3 length: 13
V gene: TRBV5-4
CDR3 protein: CASSLGQNYEQYF
CDR3 DNA: TGTGCCAGCAGCTTGGGACAGAATTACGAGCAGTACTTC

clone size: few
J gene: TRBJ1-5
D gene: .
CDR3 length: 14
V gene: TRBV28
CDR3 protein: CASSTIQGRQPQHF
CDR3 DNA: TGTGCCAGCAGTACGATACAGGGTCGTCAGCCCCAGCATTTT

clone size: .
J gene: TRBJ2-2
D gene: TRBD2
CDR3 length: 15
V gene: TRBV11-3
CDR3 protein: CASRRLAGAGGELFF
CDR3 DNA: TGTGCCAGCCGACGACTAGCGGGAGCCGGCGGGGAGCTGTTTTTT

clone size: .
J gene: TRBJ1-2
D gene: TRBD1
CDR3 length: 16
V gene: TRBV7-2
CDR3 protein: CASSLQGAVFNYGYTF
CDR3 DNA: TGTGCCAGCAGCTTACAGGGGGCGGTATTTAACTATGGCTACACCTTC

clone size: .
J gene: TRBJ2-3
D gene: .
CDR3 length: 15
V gene: TRBV5-1
CDR3 protein: CASSPSPGGTDTQYF
CDR3 DNA: TGCGCCAGCAGCCCATCTCCAGGGGGCACAGATACGCAGTATTTT

clone size: once
J gene: TRBJ2-1
D gene: TRBD2
CDR3 length: 14
V gene: TRBV15
CDR3 protein: CATSRTSAGNEQFF
CDR3 DNA: TGTGCCACCAGCCGTACTAGCGCGGGCAATGAGCAGTTCTTC

clone size: .
J gene: TRBJ2-3
D gene: TRBD2
CDR3 length: 15
V gene: TRBV7-7
CDR3 protein: CASSPTSGVTDTQYF
CDR3 DNA: TGTGCTAGCAGCCCGACTAGCGGAGTCACAGATACGCAGTATTTT

clone size: few
J gene: TRBJ2-7
D gene: .
CDR3 length: 13
V gene: TRBV29-1
CDR3 protein: CSVEEDSSYEQYF
CDR3 DNA: TGCAGCGTTGAAGAGGACAGCTCCTACGAGCAGTACTTC

clone size: many
J gene: TRBJ2-5
D gene: TRBD1
CDR3 length: 15
V gene: TRBV2
CDR3 protein: CASRRGQGIGGTQYF
CDR3 DNA: TGTGCCAGCAGACGGGGACAGGGGATTGGAGGGACCCAGTACTTC

clone size: .
J gene: TRBJ2-1
D gene: TRBD2
CDR3 length: 16
V gene: TRBV29-1
CDR3 protein: CSVESSGLAVYNEQFF
CDR3 DNA: TGCAGCGTTGAAAGTAGCGGACTAGCGGTATACAATGAGCAGTTCTTC

clone size: .
J gene: TRBJ2-1
D gene: TRBD2
CDR3 length: 14
V gene: TRBV11-3
CDR3 protein: CASTGTSGYNEQFF
CDR3 DNA: TGTGCCAGCACCGGGACTAGCGGCTACAATGAGCAGTTCTTC

clone size: .
J gene: TRBJ2-1
D gene: .
CDR3 length: 15
V gene: TRBV9
CDR3 protein: CASSVGSLAYNEQFF
CDR3 DNA: TGTGCCAGCAGCGTAGGGTCCCTAGCGTACAATGAGCAGTTCTTC

clone size: .
J gene: TRBJ2-1
D gene: TRBD2
CDR3 length: 16
V gene: TRBV5-1
CDR3 protein: CASSLTSGRSYNEQFF
CDR3 DNA: TGCGCCAGCAGCTTAACTAGCGGTCGGTCCTACAATGAGCAGTTCTTC

clone size: .
J gene: TRBJ2-1
D gene: TRBD1
CDR3 length: 14
V gene: TRBV10-3
CDR3 protein: CAISGDRTYNEQFF
CDR3 DNA: TGTGCCATCAGTGGGGACAGGACCTACAATGAGCAGTTCTTC

clone size: .
J gene: TRBJ1-6
D gene: .
CDR3 length: 17
V gene: TRBV11-2
CDR3 protein: CASSRVVGPRANSPLHF
CDR3 DNA: TGTGCCAGCAGTCGAGTGGTGGGGCCACGGGCGAATTCACCCCTCCACTTT

clone size: once
J gene: TRBJ1-5
D gene: .
CDR3 length: 14
V gene: TRBV7-2
CDR3 protein: CASSLNGANQPQHF
CDR3 DNA: TGTGCCAGCAGCCTAAATGGGGCTAATCAGCCCCAGCATTTT

clone size: .
J gene: TRBJ2-3
D gene: TRBD1
CDR3 length: 17
V gene: TRBV6-2/TRBV6-3
CDR3 protein: CASSYSGTGVTTDTQYF
CDR3 DNA: TGTGCCAGCAGTTACTCCGGGACAGGGGTCACCACAGATACGCAGTATTTT

clone size: .
J gene: TRBJ1-5
D gene: .
CDR3 length: 16
V gene: TRBV28
CDR3 protein: CASSPYHYRNNQPQHF
CDR3 DNA: TGTGCCAGCAGTCCATACCACTACCGGAACAATCAGCCCCAGCATTTT

clone size: .
J gene: TRBJ2-7
D gene: .
CDR3 length: 14
V gene: TRBV28
CDR3 protein: CASSAPKRNYEQYF
CDR3 DNA: TGTGCCAGCAGCGCCCCCAAGCGGAACTACGAGCAGTACTTC

clone size: .
J gene: TRBJ2-2
D gene: TRBD1
CDR3 length: 16
V gene: TRBV7-9
CDR3 protein: CASSFPGQGITGELFF
CDR3 DNA: TGTGCCAGCAGCTTCCCAGGACAGGGAATAACCGGGGAGCTGTTTTTT

clone size: .
J gene: TRBJ2-5
D gene: .
CDR3 length: 12
V gene: TRBV13
CDR3 protein: CASSLARETQYF
CDR3 DNA: TGTGCCAGCAGCTTAGCTAGGGAGACCCAGTACTTC

clone size: once
J gene: TRBJ1-4
D gene: TRBD1
CDR3 length: 15
V gene: TRBV5-6
CDR3 protein: CASSLVTGGNEKLFF
CDR3 DNA: TGTGCCAGCAGCTTGGTTACAGGGGGGAATGAAAAACTGTTTTTT

clone size: .
J gene: TRBJ1-2
D gene: .
CDR3 length: 13
V gene: TRBV7-2
CDR3 protein: CASSLETVYGYTF
CDR3 DNA: TGTGCCAGCAGCTTAGAGACAGTCTATGGCTACACCTTC

clone size: .
J gene: TRBJ2-1
D gene: TRBD2
CDR3 length: 16
V gene: TRBV5-1
CDR3 protein: CASSYGPGLGVNEQFF
CDR3 DNA: TGCGCCAGCAGCTACGGTCCGGGACTAGGGGTGAATGAGCAGTTCTTC

clone size: .
J gene: TRBJ2-1
D gene: .
CDR3 length: 12
V gene: TRBV9
CDR3 protein: CASSVGEHEQFF
CDR3 DNA: TGTGCCAGCAGCGTAGGAGAGCATGAGCAGTTCTTC

clone size: once
J gene: TRBJ1-5
D gene: .
CDR3 length: 12
V gene: TRBV2
CDR3 protein: CASSGGNQPQHF
CDR3 DNA: TGTGCCAGCAGCGGGGGAAATCAGCCCCAGCATTTT

clone size: .
J gene: TRBJ2-1
D gene: TRBD2
CDR3 length: 15
V gene: TRBV27
CDR3 protein: CASSFYPGGPDEQFF
CDR3 DNA: TGTGCCAGCAGTTTCTACCCGGGAGGGCCGGATGAGCAGTTCTTC

clone size: .
J gene: TRBJ2-4
D gene: TRBD1
CDR3 length: 11
V gene: TRBV7-2
CDR3 protein: CASSNGQERYF
CDR3 DNA: TGTGCCAGCAGCAATGGACAGGAGAGGTACTTC

clone size: few
J gene: TRBJ1-1
D gene: TRBD1
CDR3 length: 14
V gene: TRBV4-1
CDR3 protein: CASSQRDRGTEAFF
CDR3 DNA: TGCGCCAGCAGCCAACGCGACAGGGGGACTGAAGCTTTCTTT

clone size: .
J gene: TRBJ1-1
D gene: TRBD1
CDR3 length: 17
V gene: TRBV30
CDR3 protein: CAWSPTGTGSFFTEAFF
CDR3 DNA: TGTGCCTGGAGTCCCACCGGGACAGGGAGCTTTTTCACTGAAGCTTTCTTT

clone size: .
J gene: TRBJ2-2
D gene: .
CDR3 length: 14
V gene: TRBV11-2
CDR3 protein: CASSLSHSTGELFF
CDR3 DNA: TGTGCCAGCAGCTTATCCCACAGTACCGGGGAGCTGTTTTTT

clone size: .
J gene: TRBJ1-2
D gene: TRBD1
CDR3 length: 13
V gene: TRBV5-6
CDR3 protein: CASSFGTAGGYTF
CDR3 DNA: TGTGCCAGCAGCTTCGGGACAGCTGGGGGCTACACCTTC

clone size: .
J gene: TRBJ2-4
D gene: TRBD1
CDR3 length: 15
V gene: TRBV5-6
CDR3 protein: CASSFRGQLKNIQYF
CDR3 DNA: TGTGCCAGCAGCTTCAGGGGGCAGTTGAAAAACATTCAGTACTTC

clone size: .
J gene: TRBJ2-1
D gene: .
CDR3 length: 12
V gene: TRBV29-1
CDR3 protein: CSARSGYNEQFF
CDR3 DNA: TGCAGCGCTCGTAGCGGATACAATGAGCAGTTCTTC

clone size: .
J gene: TRBJ2-7
D gene: .
CDR3 length: 14
V gene: TRBV2
CDR3 protein: CASTAWDNSYEQYF
CDR3 DNA: TGTGCCAGCACCGCCTGGGACAACTCCTACGAGCAGTACTTC

clone size: .
J gene: TRBJ2-3
D gene: TRBD2
CDR3 length: 12
V gene: TRBV14
CDR3 protein: CASNSGRGTQYF
CDR3 DNA: TGTGCCAGCAATTCAGGGCGGGGGACGCAGTATTTT